This TCR beta chain was recovered during a study of T cell responses to AZD1222 COVID-19 vaccine. Study summary: Some second doses came at about 4 weeks and others at about 12 weeks; these were pooled. Study-wide results and limits: Repertoire sampling occurred only after the peak T cell response. Two AZD1222 doses significantly raised spike-specific TCR breadth and depth over controls.

This CDR3 region has 14 residues. The germline V gene has CDR1 LGHDT and CDR2 YNNKEL (reference sequence). Losses at the gene ends were 5 bases for V and 4 bases for J; bases not matched to a gene: 7. Concerning this clone: Its antigen is undetermined.

The protocol was immunoSEQ multiplex PCR, while the TCRdb copy is restricted to in-frame clones and leaves out a portion. This table holds 92,000 or so clones, about nine tenths found once. Sample: peripheral blood, taken on day 0 of AZD1222 vaccination. This TCR was sampled from an adult in good health. The chain uses TRBV3-1 (or the pseudogene TRBV3-2) and TRBJ1-2, with 7 bases aligning to TRBD1. CDR3 coding DNA: TGTGCCAGCAGCTTCGACCAGGGGGGCTATGGCTACACCTTC. Translation: CASSFDQGGYGYTF.